The present T cell receptor beta chain was sequenced within a study of T-cell memory formation after mild COVID-19. General observations from the study: A balance of CD4 and CD8 characterized clones contracting day 15 to 85, whereas later expanders leaned CD4+.

Remarks on this clonotype: The target antigen is unknown.

In TCRdb, the 5' RACE reads were re-called with MiXCR into one record per CDR3 protein. The data show approximately 570,000 distinct CDR3 sequences, approximately 18% seen once. Germline V CDR1 and CDR2: SGHDT, YYEEEE. This CDR3 region has 15 residues. V lost 4 bases to trimming and J lost 3 bases; unmatched junction nucleotides: 8. The chain links TRBV5-6 to TRBJ2-5; 8 bases match TRBD2. The sequencing input was PBMCs or a T cell subset sorted from them (not recorded which). This receptor was identified in an adult woman who had mild COVID-19 (a few samples of this study predate the infection). Cell type and time point are not known. Here the CDR3 reads CASSPAEAGEETQYF. As DNA, the CDR3 is TGTGCCAGCAGCCCCGCCGAAGCGGGGGAAGAGACCCAGTACTTC.